This TCR beta chain came from a study of long-term antiretroviral therapy in people with HIV. A v3.0 immunoSEQ assay was performed at survey level. Data came from immunoSEQ multiplex PCR; TCRdb stores just in-frame clones and leaves some out. The repertoire has 35,000 or so clones, 90% to 95% of them found once; the top ten carry roughly 3.9%. With 0 bases removed from V and 1 base from J, the gap between germline ends came to 12 bases. Per germline, CDR1 SQVTM and CDR2 ANQGSEA. The length of the CDR3 is 15 residues. The sample was unsorted PBMCs, taken 4.1 years after starting antiretroviral therapy. The chain links TRBV29-1 to TRBJ1-2, with no clear D. The source of this sequence is a woman between 45 and 65 years old with HIV. DNA for the CDR3: TGCAGCGTTGAAGATCCCGGCGGCTATAACTATGGCTACACCTTC. Protein product: CSVEDPGGYNYGYTF.